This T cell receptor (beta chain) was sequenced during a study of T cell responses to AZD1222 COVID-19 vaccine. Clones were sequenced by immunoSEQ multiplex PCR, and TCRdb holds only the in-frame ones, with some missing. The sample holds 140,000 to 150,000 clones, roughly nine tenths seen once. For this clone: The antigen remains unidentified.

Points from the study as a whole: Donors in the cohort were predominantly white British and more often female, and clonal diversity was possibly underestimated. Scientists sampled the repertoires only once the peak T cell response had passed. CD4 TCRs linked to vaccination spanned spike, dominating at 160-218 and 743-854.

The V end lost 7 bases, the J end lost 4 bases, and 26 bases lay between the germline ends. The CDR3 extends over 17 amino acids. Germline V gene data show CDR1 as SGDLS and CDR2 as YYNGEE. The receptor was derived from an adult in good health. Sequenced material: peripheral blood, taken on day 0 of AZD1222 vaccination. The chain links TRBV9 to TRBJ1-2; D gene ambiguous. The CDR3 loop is CASRRGGNSAIGYGYTF. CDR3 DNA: TGTGCCAGCCGACGGGGAGGAAATTCGGCAATCGGCTATGGCTACACCTTC.